Here is one TCR beta chain with its context. Its matching antigen is unknown. Germline-derived CDR1 and CDR2 are MNHNS and SASEGT. V was cut by 1 base and J by 2 bases, with 8 bases left in between. The CDR3 runs 15 residues. The use of a sample-barcoded 5' primer and a J-beta primer mix characterized a second PCR of roughly 7 to 11 cycles. MiXCR, run by TCRdb on the 5' RACE reads, gives a single entry per CDR3 protein. This table has 850,000 to 1,000,000 distinct CDR3 sequences, roughly 47% appearing once. This record belongs to a study of blood T cells in healthy people across ages. About the study: There was about one barcoded beta molecule captured by template switching per two T cells. Study findings and constraints: Per million T cells, TCR beta diversity dropped roughly linearly as age increased. With naive T cell percentage, TCR beta diversity showed a strong correlation. In long-lived donors, naive CD4+ cell counts and diversity exceeded those of aged donors.

What was sequenced was blood. The receptor comes from an older woman in good health. The rearrangement joins TRBV6-1 to TRBJ1-4; the D gene is possibly TRBD1 (5 bases). The CDR3 nucleotides are TGTGCCAGCAGTGAAGGGCAGGGCACTAATGAAAAACTGTTTTTT. Its protein is CASSEGQGTNEKLFF.